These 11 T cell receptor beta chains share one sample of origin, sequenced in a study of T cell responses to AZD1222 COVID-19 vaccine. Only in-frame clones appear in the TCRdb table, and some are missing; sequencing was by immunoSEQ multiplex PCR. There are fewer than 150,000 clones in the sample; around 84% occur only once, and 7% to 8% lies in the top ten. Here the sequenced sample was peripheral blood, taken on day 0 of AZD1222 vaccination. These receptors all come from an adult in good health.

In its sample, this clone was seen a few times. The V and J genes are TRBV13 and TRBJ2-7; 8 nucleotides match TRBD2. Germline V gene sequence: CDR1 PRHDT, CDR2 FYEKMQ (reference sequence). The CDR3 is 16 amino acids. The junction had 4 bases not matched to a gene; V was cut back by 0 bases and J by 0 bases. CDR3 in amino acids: CASSLGSSGLSYEQYF. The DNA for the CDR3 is TGTGCCAGCAGCTTAGGTTCTAGCGGGCTCTCCTACGAGCAGTACTTC.

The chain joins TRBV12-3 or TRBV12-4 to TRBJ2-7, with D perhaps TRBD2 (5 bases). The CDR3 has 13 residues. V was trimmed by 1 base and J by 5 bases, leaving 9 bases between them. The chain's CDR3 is CASSLGRLDEQYF. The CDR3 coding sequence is TGTGCCAGCAGTTTAGGGAGGCTGGACGAGCAGTACTTC.

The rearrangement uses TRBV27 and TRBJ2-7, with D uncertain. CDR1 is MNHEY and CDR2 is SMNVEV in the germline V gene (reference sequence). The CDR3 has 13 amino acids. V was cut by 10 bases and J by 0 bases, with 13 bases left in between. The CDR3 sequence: CATKGPVSYEQYF. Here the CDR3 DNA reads TGTGCCACCAAAGGCCCCGTCTCCTACGAGCAGTACTTC.

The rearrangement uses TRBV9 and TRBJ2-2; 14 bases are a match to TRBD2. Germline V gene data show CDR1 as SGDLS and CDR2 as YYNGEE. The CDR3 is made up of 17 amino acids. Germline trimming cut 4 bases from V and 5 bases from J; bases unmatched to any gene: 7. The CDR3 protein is CASSTGLAGGRTGELFF. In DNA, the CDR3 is TGTGCCAGCAGCACCGGACTAGCGGGAGGAAGGACCGGGGAGCTGTTTTTT. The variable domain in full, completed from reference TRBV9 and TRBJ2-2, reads DSGVTQTPKHLITATGQRVTLRCSPRSGDLSVYWYQQSLDQGLQFLIQYYNGEERAKGNILERFSAQQFPDLHSELNLSSLELGDSALYFCASSTGLAGGRTGELFFGEGSRLTVL.

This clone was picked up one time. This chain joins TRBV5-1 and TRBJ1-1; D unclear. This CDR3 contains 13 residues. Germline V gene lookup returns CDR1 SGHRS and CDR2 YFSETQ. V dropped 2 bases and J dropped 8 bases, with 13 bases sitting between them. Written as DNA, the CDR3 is TGCGCCAGCAGCTTATATCAATCCACGGAAGCTTTCTTT. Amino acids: CASSLYQSTEAFF.

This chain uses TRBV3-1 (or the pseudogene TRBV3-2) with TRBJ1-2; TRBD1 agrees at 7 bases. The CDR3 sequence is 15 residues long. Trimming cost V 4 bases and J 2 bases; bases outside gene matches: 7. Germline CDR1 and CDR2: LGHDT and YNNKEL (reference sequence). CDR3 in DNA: TGTGCCAGCAGCCTTCCAGGAGGGGGCAACTATGGCTACACCTTC. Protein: CASSLPGGGNYGYTF.

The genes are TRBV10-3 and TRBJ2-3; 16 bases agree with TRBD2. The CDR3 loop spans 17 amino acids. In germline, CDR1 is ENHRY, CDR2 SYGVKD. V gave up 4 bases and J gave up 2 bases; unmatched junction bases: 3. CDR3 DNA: TGTGCCATCAGTGGGGGACTAGCGGGAGGGTACACAGATACGCAGTATTTT. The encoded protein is CAISGGLAGGYTDTQYF.

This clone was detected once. In DNA, the CDR3 is TGTGCCAGCATCCTAAGCGGGGGGCAATACAATGAGCAGTTCTTC. Translating it yields CASILSGGQYNEQFF. The chain recombines TRBV27 with TRBJ2-1, with TRBD2 matching over 9 bases. Losses at the gene ends were 7 bases for V and 4 bases for J; bases not matched to a gene: 8. Germline V gene sequence: CDR1 MNHEY, CDR2 SMNVEV (reference sequence). The CDR3 loop spans 15 amino acids.

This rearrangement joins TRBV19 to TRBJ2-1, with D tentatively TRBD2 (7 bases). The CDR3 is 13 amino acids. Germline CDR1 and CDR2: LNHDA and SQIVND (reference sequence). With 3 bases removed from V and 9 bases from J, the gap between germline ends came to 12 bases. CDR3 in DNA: TGTGCCAGTAGTATTACGGGGGGCAGTGAGCAGTTCTTC. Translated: CASSITGGSEQFF.

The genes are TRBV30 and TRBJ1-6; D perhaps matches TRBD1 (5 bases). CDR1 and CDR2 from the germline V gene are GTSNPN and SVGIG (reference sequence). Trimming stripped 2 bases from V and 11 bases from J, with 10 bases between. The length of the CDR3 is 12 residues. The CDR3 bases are TGTGCCTGGAGTTCGAGGGGTACACCCCTCCACTTT. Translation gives CAWSSRGTPLHF.

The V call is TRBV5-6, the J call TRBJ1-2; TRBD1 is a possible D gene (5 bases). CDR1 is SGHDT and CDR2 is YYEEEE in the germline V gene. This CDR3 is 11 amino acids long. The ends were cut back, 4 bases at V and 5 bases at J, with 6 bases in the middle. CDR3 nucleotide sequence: TGTGCCAGCAGCCGACAGTATGGCTACACCTTC. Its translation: CASSRQYGYTF.